The T cell receptor beta chain under discussion was sequenced for a study of cytomegalovirus exposure and HLA in healthy donors. This CDR3 has 13 residues. Trimming left V 3 bases short and J 7 bases short, with 12 bases between. Germline CDR1 and CDR2: PRHDT and FYEKMQ (reference sequence). The PCR used 60 Vbeta and 13 Jbeta primers. Libraries were prepared by immunoSEQ multiplex PCR; TCRdb keeps only in-frame clonotypes and omits some of them. The sample's table shows roughly 51,000 clones. The receptor's source is a woman in her forties or fifties in good health and CMV-seropositive. This chain joins TRBV13 and TRBJ1-1; D remains unclear. The sample comprised PBMCs. The CDR3 here is CASSLALNLEAFF. For the CDR3, the DNA is TGTGCCAGCAGCTTGGCCCTTAACCTTGAAGCTTTCTTT.